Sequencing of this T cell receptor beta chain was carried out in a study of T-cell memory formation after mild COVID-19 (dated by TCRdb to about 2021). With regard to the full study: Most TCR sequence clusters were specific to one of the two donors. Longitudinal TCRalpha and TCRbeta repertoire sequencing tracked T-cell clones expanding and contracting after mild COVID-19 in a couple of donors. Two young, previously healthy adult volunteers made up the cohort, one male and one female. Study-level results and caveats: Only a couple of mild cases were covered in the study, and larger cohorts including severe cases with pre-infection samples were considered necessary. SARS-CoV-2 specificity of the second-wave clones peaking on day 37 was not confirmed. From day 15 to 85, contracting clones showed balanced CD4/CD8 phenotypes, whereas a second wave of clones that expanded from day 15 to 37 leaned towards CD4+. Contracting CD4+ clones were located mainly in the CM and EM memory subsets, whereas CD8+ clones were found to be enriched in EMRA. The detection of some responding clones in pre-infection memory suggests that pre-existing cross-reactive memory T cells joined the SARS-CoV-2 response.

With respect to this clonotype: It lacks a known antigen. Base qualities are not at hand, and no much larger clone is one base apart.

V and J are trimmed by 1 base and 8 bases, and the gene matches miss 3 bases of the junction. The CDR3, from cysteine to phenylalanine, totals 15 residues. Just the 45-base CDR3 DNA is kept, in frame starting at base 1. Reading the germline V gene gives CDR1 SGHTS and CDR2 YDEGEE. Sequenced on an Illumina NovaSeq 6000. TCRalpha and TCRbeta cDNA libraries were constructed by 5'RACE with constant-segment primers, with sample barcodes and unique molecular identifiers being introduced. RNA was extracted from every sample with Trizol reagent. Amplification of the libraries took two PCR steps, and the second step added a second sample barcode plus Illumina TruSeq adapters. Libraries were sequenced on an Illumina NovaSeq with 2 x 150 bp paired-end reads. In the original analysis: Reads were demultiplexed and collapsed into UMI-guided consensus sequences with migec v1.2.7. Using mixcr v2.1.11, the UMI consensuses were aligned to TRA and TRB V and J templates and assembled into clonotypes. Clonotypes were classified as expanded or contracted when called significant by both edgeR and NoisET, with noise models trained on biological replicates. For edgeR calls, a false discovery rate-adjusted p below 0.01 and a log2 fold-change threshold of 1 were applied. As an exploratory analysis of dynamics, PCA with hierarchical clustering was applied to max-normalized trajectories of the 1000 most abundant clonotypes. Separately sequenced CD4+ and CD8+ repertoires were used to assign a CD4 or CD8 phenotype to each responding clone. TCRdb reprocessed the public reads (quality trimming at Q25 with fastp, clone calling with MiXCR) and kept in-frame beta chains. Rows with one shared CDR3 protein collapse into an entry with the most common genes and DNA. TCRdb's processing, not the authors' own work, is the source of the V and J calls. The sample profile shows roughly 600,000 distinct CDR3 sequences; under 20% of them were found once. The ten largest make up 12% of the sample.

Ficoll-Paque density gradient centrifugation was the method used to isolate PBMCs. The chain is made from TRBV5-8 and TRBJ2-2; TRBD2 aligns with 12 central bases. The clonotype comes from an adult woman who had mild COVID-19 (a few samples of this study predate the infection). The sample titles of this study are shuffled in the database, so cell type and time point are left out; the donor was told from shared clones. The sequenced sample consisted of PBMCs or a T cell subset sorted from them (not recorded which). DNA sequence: TGTGCCAGCAGCTTGACCGGGACTAGCGGGGGGGAGCTGTTTTTT. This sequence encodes CASSLTGTSGGELFF.